This T cell receptor beta chain was retrieved from a study of T cell responses to AZD1222 COVID-19 vaccine. Findings of the study overall: When two AZD1222 doses had been given, Spike-specific TCR breadth and depth rose. In the spike-specific TCR repertoire, nearly half reportedly target unmutated variant regions. Donors were chiefly white British, with a greater number of females, and clonal diversity was perhaps underestimated.

This table comes from immunoSEQ multiplex PCR, and its TCRdb copy is limited to in-frame clones, with some not included. The sample lists about 110,000 clones, around 95% occurring once. The V gene's germline CDR1 is MNHNS and CDR2 SASEGT. V lost 2 bases and J 3 bases, leaving 11 bases between the germline ends. The CDR3 contains 15 residues. This clone was picked up one time. Its target is not known. The sample here was peripheral blood, taken on day 0 of AZD1222 vaccination. This chain links TRBV6-1 with TRBJ1-5; D possibly corresponds to TRBD1 (5 bases). This clonotype originated in an adult in good health. The CDR3 DNA reads TGTGCCAGCAGTGAAATCGGGGGAGTCAATCAGCCCCAGCATTTT. Translation: CASSEIGGVNQPQHF.